A single sample gave rise to the 9 T cell receptor beta chains below, sequenced in a study of T cell responses to AZD1222 COVID-19 vaccine. Clones were read by immunoSEQ multiplex PCR, and TCRdb kept only the in-frame ones, dropping some. The sample carries roughly 100,000 clones, 80% to 90% recorded once. The source was peripheral blood, collected 28 days after the second AZD1222 dose. These receptors originate from an adult who received the AZD1222 COVID-19 vaccine.

The V gene is TRBV7-2, the J gene TRBJ1-6; no firm D call. The V gene's germline CDR1 is SGHTA and CDR2 FQGNSA. The CDR3 is made up of 15 amino acids. V was pared by 8 bases and J by 4 bases, with 15 bases between. The CDR3 loop is CASGPLGWYNSPLHF. CDR3 sequence (DNA): TGTGCCAGCGGGCCACTAGGATGGTATAATTCACCCCTCCACTTT.

The chain employs TRBV10-1 and TRBJ2-1; 10 bases fit TRBD2. The ends lost 3 bases at V and 6 bases at J; junction bases unmatched: 5. The CDR3 is made up of 15 amino acids. Germline lookup yields CDR1 WNHNN and CDR2 SYGVQD (reference sequence). The CDR3 DNA reads TGCGCCAGCAGTGAAGGACTAGCGGATATCAATGAGCAGTTCTTC. Translating gives CASSEGLADINEQFF.

This clone was counted once. This chain joins TRBV5-1 and TRBJ2-7; D is possibly TRBD2 (6 bases). The CDR3 covers 15 residues. Germline V CDR1 and CDR2: SGHRS, YFSETQ. V was shortened by 4 bases and J by 0 bases, with 14 bases between the two germline ends. The CDR3 protein is CASSPRDWSSYEQYF. The DNA for the CDR3 is TGCGCCAGCAGCCCCCGGGACTGGAGCTCCTACGAGCAGTACTTC. The full variable domain, its missing parts supplied by reference TRBV5-1 and TRBJ2-7, is KAGVTQTPRYLIKTRGQQVTLSCSPISGHRSVSWYQQTPGQGLQFLFEYFSETQRNKGNFPGRFSGRQFSNSRSEMNVSTLELGDSALYLCASSPRDWSSYEQYFGPGTRLTVT.

This chain links TRBV5-4 with TRBJ1-2; 7 bases fit TRBD1. The length of the CDR3 is 14 residues. V trimming: 4 bases; J trimming: 11 bases; junction bases outside the gene matches: 14. Germline V gene data show CDR1 as SGHNT and CDR2 as YYREEE (reference sequence). The CDR3 loop reads CASSIKGAGIGYTF. CDR3 bases: TGTGCCAGCAGCATCAAGGGGGCCGGGATTGGGTACACCTTC.

The count of this clone is one. The chain carries TRBV6-4 and TRBJ1-2; 11 bases align to TRBD1. The V and J ends lost 5 bases and 5 bases, in that order; junction bases with no gene match: 7. The CDR3 spans 15 residues. Per the germline V gene, CDR1 is MRHNA and CDR2 is SNTAGT. The CDR3 is CASSLRGQGAYGYTF. The CDR3, as DNA: TGTGCCAGCAGTCTCAGAGGACAGGGGGCGTATGGCTACACCTTC.

The chain employs TRBV2 and TRBJ2-1, with 8 bases aligning to TRBD2. The junction had 17 bases not matched to a gene; V was cut back by 5 bases and J by 8 bases. Germline CDR1 is SNHLY and CDR2 is FYNNEI. CDR3 length equals 17 residues. The CDR3 loop is CASSSSPGTRNGYEQFF. CDR3 DNA: TGTGCCAGCAGTTCTTCCCCCGGGACTAGAAATGGATATGAGCAGTTCTTC.

The gene calls are TRBV6-5 and TRBJ2-7, with TRBD1 matching over 8 bases. V dropped 6 bases and J dropped 2; count of bases not matched to a gene: 6. Germline V gene sequence: CDR1 MNHEY, CDR2 SVGAGI. The CDR3 spans 14 residues. The CDR3 DNA reads TGTGCCAGCAGGAAGGACAGGGCCCCCTACGAGCAGTACTTC. Residues: CASRKDRAPYEQYF.

The J gene is TRBJ2-5, the V gene TRBV3-1 (or the pseudogene TRBV3-2); D ambiguous. The ends were cut back, 0 bases at V and 0 bases at J, with 11 bases in the middle. CDR3 size: 16 residues. CDR1 LGHDT and CDR2 YNNKEL come from the germline V gene (reference sequence). The CDR3 DNA reads as TGTGCCAGCAGCCAAGAGCACAGTTGGAACCAAGAGACCCAGTACTTC. Its translation: CASSQEHSWNQETQYF.

The J gene is TRBJ2-7, the V gene TRBV30; 8 bases fit TRBD2. Germline V lookup: CDR1 GTSNPN, CDR2 SVGIG (reference sequence). The junction had 10 bases not matched to a gene; V was cut back by 1 base and J by 2 bases. The length of the CDR3 is 16 residues. CDR3 nucleotide sequence: TGTGCCTGGAGTGCCCGGCCGGGACTAGGGGCCTACGAGCAGTACTTC. Protein sequence: CAWSARPGLGAYEQYF.